This entry lists 27 T cell receptor beta chains sequenced from one sample in a study of technical replicates of blood from a handful of donors. Some clones are missing from TCRdb's copy, which holds only in-frame ones; the method was immunoSEQ multiplex PCR. The sample holds about 70,000 clones, nearly 98% seen once. The material sequenced was T cells isolated from PBMCs. The receptors here all came from a human donor in good health.

In this sample, this clone turned up once. V is TRBV2 and J is TRBJ2-7; 7 bases match TRBD1. The CDR3 is made up of 14 amino acids. Looked up from germline, CDR1 is SNHLY and CDR2 is FYNNEI. Losses at the gene ends were 6 bases for V and 2 bases for J; bases not matched to a gene: 7. CDR3 loop: CASRLTGSAYEQYF. The CDR3 DNA reads TGTGCCAGCAGGTTGACAGGGTCTGCCTACGAGCAGTACTTC.

This chain uses TRBV28 with TRBJ1-5, with 10 nucleotides matching TRBD1. Germline CDR1 and CDR2: MDHEN and SYDVKM. This CDR3 is built from 16 residues. After removal of 3 bases from V and 5 bases from J, the junction contained 7 bases not matched to a gene. The CDR3 region is CASSFLQGQGYQPQHF. In nucleotides, the CDR3 is TGTGCCAGCAGTTTCCTCCAGGGACAGGGGTATCAGCCCCAGCATTTT.

The rearrangement joins TRBV6-5 to TRBJ2-1, with 8 bases fitting TRBD1. Unmatched junction bases numbered 2, after V lost 10 bases and J lost 0 bases. CDR3 length: 13 residues. Per the germline V gene, CDR1 is MNHEY and CDR2 is SVGAGI. The CDR3 region has the DNA TGTGCCACCAGGGGGCCCTCCTACAATGAGCAGTTCTTC. Translating gives CATRGPSYNEQFF.

The V gene is TRBV6-1, the J gene TRBJ2-7; D ambiguous. From germline, CDR1 is MNHNS and CDR2 SASEGT. The CDR3 contains 12 residues. Trimming took off 11 bases at V and 0 bases at J, with 11 bases between the two ends. Here the CDR3 DNA reads TGTGCCGCCCGCACGAGCTCCTACGAGCAGTACTTC. Protein sequence: CAARTSSYEQYF.

The rearrangement links TRBV20-1 to TRBJ2-1; D is undetermined. The CDR3 has 11 amino acids. CDR1 DFQATT and CDR2 SNEGSKA come from the germline V gene (reference sequence). V dropped 6 bases and J dropped 8 bases, with 11 bases sitting between them. The CDR3, as DNA: TGCAGTGCCCCTTCCCGGGATGAGCAGTTCTTC. Encoded protein: CSAPSRDEQFF.

Of note for this clone: One junction end disagrees with the germline gene, perhaps due to a read error. The CDR3 here is CASSNSSGQETQYF. The CDR3 DNA reads as TGTGCCAGCAGTAACTCTAGCGGACAAGAGACCCAGTACTTC. The chain joins TRBV6-5 to TRBJ2-5; the match to TRBD2 covers 7 bases. This CDR3 contains 14 residues. CDR1 is MNHEY, CDR2 SVGAGI, per germline.

This clone was seen only once. The chain uses TRBV7-3 and TRBJ2-6; no clear D gene. This CDR3 comprises 13 residues. V lost 4 bases, J lost 1 base, and 2 bases lay in between. Germline CDR1 reads SGHTA; CDR2 reads FQGTGA. Here the CDR3 reads CASSSSGANVLTF. In nucleotides, the CDR3 is TGTGCCAGCAGCTCGTCTGGGGCCAACGTCCTGACTTTC.

The chain recombines TRBV5-6 with TRBJ2-2; 7 bases are a match to TRBD1. This CDR3 is 15 amino acids long. Germline lookup yields CDR1 SGHDT and CDR2 YYEEEE. The V gene end was trimmed by 2 bases and the J gene end by 5 bases; junction bases not matched to a gene: 6. CDR3 sequence: CASSLGTALTGELFF. CDR3 DNA sequence: TGTGCCAGCAGCTTAGGGACAGCATTAACCGGGGAGCTGTTTTTT.

This chain uses TRBV28 with TRBJ1-2; 7 bases match TRBD1. The germline gives CDR1 MDHEN, CDR2 SYDVKM. With 1 base clipped from V and 5 bases from J, the junction kept 4 bases outside the gene matches. CDR3 length: 14 amino acids. The CDR3 DNA is TGTGCCAGCAGTTTATCAGGGACAGCTTATGGCTACACCTTC. It yields the protein CASSLSGTAYGYTF.

This clone has only one observation. The chain carries TRBV6-5 and TRBJ2-5, with D hard to call. Germline CDR1 is MNHEY and CDR2 is SVGAGI. CDR3 size: 13 residues. V lost 7 bases to trimming and J lost 5 bases, with 14 bases between them. CDR3 nucleotides: TGTGCCAGCACCCCAGCTGTGGAGGAGACCCAGTACTTC. Its translation: CASTPAVEETQYF.

The V gene is TRBV10-1, the J gene TRBJ2-7; weak D call: TRBD1 (6 bases). Germline V CDR1 and CDR2: WNHNN, SYGVQD (reference sequence). The CDR3 spans 20 residues. Trimming pared 10 bases from V and 3 bases from J, leaving 37 bases between. In nucleotides, the CDR3 is TGCGCCAACCTATCAAGCACAACAGGGCGGCGAACTCGGAAATTCTACGAGCAGTACTTC. Protein: CANLSSTTGRRTRKFYEQYF.

The J gene is TRBJ2-1, the V gene TRBV10-2; 11 bases are shared with TRBD2. The CDR3 consists of 15 residues. CDR1 WSHSY and CDR2 SAAADI come from the germline V gene. J gave up 6 bases and V 6 bases, and 7 bases lay outside the gene matches. Here the CDR3 reads CASRMGLAGGNEQFF. CDR3 sequence (DNA): TGCGCCAGCAGAATGGGGCTAGCGGGGGGCAATGAGCAGTTCTTC.

The chain uses TRBV7-9 and TRBJ2-1; TRBD2 matches at 10 bases. The CDR3 contains 15 residues. The ends lost 5 bases at V and 8 bases at J; junction bases unmatched: 9. Germline lookup yields CDR1 SEHNR and CDR2 FQNEAQ (reference sequence). CDR3 amino acids: CASSRPGLAPYEQFF. CDR3 nucleotides: TGTGCCAGCAGCCGACCGGGACTAGCGCCGTATGAGCAGTTCTTC.

V usage is TRBV2 and J usage is TRBJ2-1, with TRBD2 matching 7 bases. The germline CDR1 and CDR2 sequences are SNHLY and FYNNEI. The CDR3 has 16 residues. The ends lost 7 bases at V and 3 bases at J; junction bases unmatched: 12. CDR3 coding DNA: TGTGCCAGCACCCTGGGGGGGAGTATGATCTACAATGAGCAGTTCTTC. Protein sequence: CASTLGGSMIYNEQFF.

In this sample, this clone turned up once. The CDR3 DNA reads TGTGCCAGCAGTTACTCAACTAGCGGGGAAAATGAGCAGTTCTTC. Translated: CASSYSTSGENEQFF. The chain combines TRBV6-5 with TRBJ2-1, with 10 bases matching TRBD2. Trimming cost V 0 bases and J 7 bases; bases outside gene matches: 3. Germline V lookup: CDR1 MNHEY, CDR2 SVGAGI. The CDR3 is made up of 15 amino acids.

V and J are TRBV19 and TRBJ2-2; D is perhaps TRBD1 (7 bases). With 6 bases removed from V and 1 base from J, the gap between germline ends came to 12 bases. CDR1 is LNHDA and CDR2 is SQIVND in the germline V gene (reference sequence). The CDR3 is 15 residues long. CDR3 loop: CASSRQGLNTGELFF. CDR3 DNA sequence: TGTGCCAGTAGCCGACAGGGACTGAACACCGGGGAGCTGTTTTTT.

J is TRBJ2-2 and V is TRBV6-6, with 7 positions matching TRBD1. V shed 6 bases, J shed 1 base, and the junction held 8 bases outside the gene matches. CDR1 and CDR2 (germline): MNHNY, SVGAGI (reference sequence). The CDR3 contains 16 residues. The chain's CDR3 is CASSDPRDRNTGELFF. In DNA, the CDR3 is TGTGCCAGCAGCGACCCTAGGGACAGGAACACCGGGGAGCTGTTTTTT.

The chain recombines TRBV6-5 with TRBJ2-3; 8 bases are shared with TRBD2. This CDR3 is 15 amino acids long. Germline V lookup: CDR1 MNHEY, CDR2 SVGAGI. The V and J ends lost 3 bases and 0 bases, in that order; junction bases with no gene match: 2. The CDR3 protein is CASSYTSGSTDTQYF. The CDR3 DNA reads TGTGCCAGCAGTTATACTAGCGGTAGCACAGATACGCAGTATTTT.

V and J are TRBV4-1 and TRBJ2-1; tentatively, D is TRBD1 (6 bases). V was cut by 0 bases and J by 5 bases, with 14 bases left in between. Germline CDR1 MGHRA, CDR2 YSYEKL. The CDR3 is 16 amino acids. CDR3 residues: CASSQDVGDTHNEQFF. The DNA of the CDR3 is TGCGCCAGCAGCCAAGATGTAGGGGACACACACAATGAGCAGTTCTTC.

The V call is TRBV2, the J call TRBJ1-2; 8 bases are a match to TRBD1. J lost 7 bases, V lost 7 bases, and 17 bases had no gene match. Germline values: CDR1 SNHLY, CDR2 FYNNEI. This CDR3 region has 16 residues. The CDR3 sequence is CASILTGRQGAGGYTF. In nucleotides, the CDR3 is TGTGCCAGCATCCTAACCGGGAGGCAGGGGGCTGGTGGCTACACCTTC.

The chain employs TRBV7-2 and TRBJ2-7; TRBD2 aligns across 8 bases. In germline, CDR1 is SGHTA, CDR2 FQGNSA. There are 15 residues in the CDR3. V shed 0 bases, J shed 2 bases, and the junction held 3 bases outside the gene matches. CDR3: CASSLAGLATYEQYF. CDR3 bases: TGTGCCAGCAGCTTAGCAGGACTAGCTACCTACGAGCAGTACTTC.

The CDR3 nucleotides are TGTGCCAGCAGACAGGGACTAGCGGTCTACGAGCAGTACTTC. Protein: CASRQGLAVYEQYF. The chain uses TRBV6-1 and TRBJ2-7; 11 bases map to TRBD2. Germline CDR1 is MNHNS and CDR2 is SASEGT. This CDR3 region has 14 residues. The ends lost 6 bases at V and 3 bases at J; junction bases unmatched: 4.

The chain has TRBV10-1 and TRBJ2-7, with TRBD2 identical over 9 bases. This CDR3 spans 16 amino acids. J lost 2 bases, V lost 0 bases, and 5 bases had no gene match. In germline, CDR1 is WNHNN, CDR2 SYGVQD (reference sequence). DNA of the CDR3: TGCGCCAGCAGTGAGTCGTTGGCTAGCGGGGCCTACGAGCAGTACTTC. Amino acid sequence: CASSESLASGAYEQYF.

The chain recombines TRBV4-2 with TRBJ1-5; TRBD1 aligns across 7 bases. Germline trimming cut 1 base from V and 4 bases from J; bases unmatched to any gene: 10. Germline assignment: CDR1 LGHNA and CDR2 YNFKEQ. The CDR3 runs to 17 residues. The CDR3 DNA sequence: TGTGCCAGCAGCCAAGGAAATGGGCGGGACAGTAATCAGCCCCAGCATTTT. The encoded protein is CASSQGNGRDSNQPQHF.

V gene TRBV5-4 combines with J gene TRBJ1-4, with D unresolved. Germline V gene lookup returns CDR1 SGHNT and CDR2 YYREEE (reference sequence). Trimming removed 2 bases at V and 0 bases at J, with 5 bases between. The CDR3 length is 14 residues. This CDR3 is CASSFPATNEKLFF. CDR3 coding DNA: TGTGCCAGCAGCTTTCCAGCAACTAATGAAAAACTGTTTTTT.

This rearrangement joins TRBV5-1 to TRBJ1-5; no clear D. The germline V and J ends were trimmed by 0 bases and 5 bases, with 12 bases remaining between them. Germline CDR1 is SGHRS and CDR2 is YFSETQ. The CDR3 spans 15 residues. CDR3 in DNA: TGCGCCAGCAGCTTGGGGATATCAGAGGATCAGCCCCAGCATTTT. Encoded protein: CASSLGISEDQPQHF.

CDR3 loop: CASSLSGGETQYF. CDR3 in DNA: TGTGCCAGCAGTTTATCCGGGGGGGAGACCCAGTACTTC. The rearrangement uses TRBV28 and TRBJ2-5; 7 nucleotides line up with TRBD2. Germline CDR1 and CDR2: MDHEN and SYDVKM. Losses at the gene ends were 1 base for V and 5 bases for J; bases not matched to a gene: 1. The CDR3 spans 13 residues.